This T cell receptor (beta chain) was found in a study of CD8+ T cells in alopecia areata (dated by TCRdb to 2017 to 2018). At the level of the whole study: Treated patients were enrolled in an open-label pilot trial of oral tofacitinib at 5 to 10 mg twice daily for moderate-to-severe alopecia areata. Tofacitinib was given for 6 to 18 months, followed by 6 months of follow-up off drug to assess delayed response and recurrence. The study used high-throughput TCRbeta sequencing to examine T cell clonal expansion in alopecia areata, in both the C3H/HeJ mouse model and human patients. On the human side, TCRbeta sequencing was run on scalp tissue and on sorted CD4+ and CD8+ peripheral blood T cells from healthy controls and from alopecia areata patients with either patchy or totalis/universalis disease. Tofacitinib-treated patients had biopsies at baseline and at 4 and 24 weeks of treatment, with a later scalp biopsy in several patients. Clonality in the scalp was compared among normal scalp (n=4), patchy alopecia areata scalp (n=8), and alopecia totalis/universalis scalp (n=8). RNA was obtained with the PAXgene miRNA kit for fixed scalp, the miRNeasy kit for PBMCs, and the RNeasy kit for mouse skin. TCRbeta CDR3 regions were amplified by immunoSEQ multiplex PCR with 35 Vbeta forward and 13 Jbeta reverse primers. Study-level results and caveats: Shared TCR sequences between patients were less evident than in mice, which may be partly attributable to HLA diversity in the patient population. Compared with normal scalp, lesional scalp had higher clonality and more expanded CD8+ clones, particularly in alopecia totalis/universalis, a pattern that suggests antigenic drive. Unlike mouse skin, which is dominated by gammadelta T cells, normal human skin has resident alphabeta T cells that are also sequenced, and this complicates analysis of the scalp TCR repertoire.

Trimming costs V 6 bases and J 4 bases, and their ends lie 10 bases apart. In the germline V gene, CDR1 corresponds to SQVTM and CDR2 to ANQGSEA. Measured from the cysteine to the phenylalanine, the CDR3 is 12 residues long. Of the read, only the CDR3 DNA is kept; its 36 bases are in frame from base 1. Library generation was performed with the immunoSEQ multiplex PCR assay. For TCR sequencing, RNA was extracted from every sample and reverse transcribed into cDNA to serve as template. SuperScript III was used for first-strand cDNA synthesis, primed with a 2:1 mix of oligo-dT and random hexamers. Amplification bias was assessed with a synthetic immune receptor repertoire, and residual bias was removed computationally. In the paper's pipeline: Raw reads were preprocessed to remove errors, and CDR3 was defined by IMGT conventions from the conserved cysteine to phenylalanine. Clonality was computed as 1 minus the Shannon entropy, with the entropy normalized by log2 of the number of productive unique TCRs. CD4 or CD8 identity of scalp clones was inferred by cross-referencing scalp TCRbeta sequences with sorted blood CD4 and CD8 repertoires. TCRdb holds this immuneACCESS table with in-frame rearrangements only. Some clones are missing; in checked studies, unresolved V genes explain under half, and the rest has no known cause. D and trimming come from the DNA, and the V and J calls and clone size come from that table. This sample gives 200,000 to 250,000 clones in total; 67% of them show up just once. The ten largest clones take up 1% to 1.5% of the sample.

With respect to this clone: Its specific antigen is unknown. Base qualities are not at hand, and no much larger clone is one base apart.

The label giving this sample's time point can be read as: baseline before oral tofacitinib. Peripheral blood and lesional scalp punch biopsies were obtained from patients with alopecia areata. PBMCs were isolated by density centrifugation and stained for CD3, CD4 and CD8, after which CD4+ and CD8+ T cells were sorted on a FACSAria. The sequence came from a human donor with alopecia areata. The V and J segments used are TRBV29-1 and TRBJ2-1; the D gene is perhaps TRBD1, from 7 matching bases. The material sequenced was CD4+ T cells sorted from blood, taken at week 0. The CDR3 sequence is CSVGGQYNEQFF. The sequenced DNA: TGCAGCGTGGGGGGACAGTACAATGAGCAGTTCTTC.